This TCR beta chain emerged from a study of Graves' ophthalmopathy and Graves' hyperthyroidism. V was pared by 2 bases and J by 6 bases, with 25 bases between. The length of the CDR3 is 19 residues. The germline V gene encodes CDR1 MNHNS and CDR2 SASEGT. Amplified material comprised TCR beta CDR3 regions derived from RNA transcripts. Amplification began with first-round RT-PCR using HTBI primers, then second-round multiplex PCR was performed. One entry per CDR3 protein, called by TCRdb with MiXCR from the multiplex PCR reads. The repertoire holds 620,000 or so distinct CDR3 sequences, about 20% seen once, with more than 5.5% in the top ten. This clonotype was counted only a few times. Patients with other autoimmune diseases, uncontrolled infections, pregnancy or lactation were excluded.

This rearrangement joins TRBV6-1 to TRBJ2-2, with unresolved D. The sequence was collected from a woman aged 18-29 years with stable Graves' hyperthyroidism. Some clones in this sample may be carry-over from other donors' samples. The source material was peripheral blood. The chain's CDR3 is CASSEKIGVSTRRSGELFF. The DNA of the CDR3 is TGTGCCAGCAGTGAAAAAATTGGAGTTAGCACTCGCAGATCCGGGGAGCTGTTTTTT.